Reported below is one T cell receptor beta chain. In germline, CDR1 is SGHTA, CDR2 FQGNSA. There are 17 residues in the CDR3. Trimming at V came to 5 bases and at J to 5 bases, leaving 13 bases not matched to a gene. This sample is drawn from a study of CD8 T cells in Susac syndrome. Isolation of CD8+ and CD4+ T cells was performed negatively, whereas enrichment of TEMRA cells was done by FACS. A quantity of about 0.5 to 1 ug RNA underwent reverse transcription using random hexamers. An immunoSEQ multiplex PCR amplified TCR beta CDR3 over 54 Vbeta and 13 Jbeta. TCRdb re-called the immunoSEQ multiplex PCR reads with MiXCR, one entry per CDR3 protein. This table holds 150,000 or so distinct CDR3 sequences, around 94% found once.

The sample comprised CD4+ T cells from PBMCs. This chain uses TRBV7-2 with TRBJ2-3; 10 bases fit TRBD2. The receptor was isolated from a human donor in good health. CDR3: CASSPNLAGVVGDTQYF. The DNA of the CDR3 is TGTGCCAGCAGCCCGAACCTAGCGGGGGTCGTTGGAGATACGCAGTATTTT.